Below are 30 T cell receptor beta chains sequenced from a single sample in a study of T cell responses to AZD1222 COVID-19 vaccine. Generated by immunoSEQ multiplex PCR, the TCRdb table keeps only in-frame clones and is missing some. Among roughly 98,000 clones listed, around 85% were seen once. Specimen: peripheral blood, collected 28 days after the second AZD1222 dose. These receptors all come from an adult who received the AZD1222 COVID-19 vaccine.

This clone came up once. The chain recombines TRBV2 with TRBJ1-2; D not resolved. Germline CDR1 SNHLY, CDR2 FYNNEI. The CDR3 is 13 amino acids. The V and J ends lost 2 bases and 4 bases respectively, with 8 bases between them. The CDR3 protein is CASSEHSVYGYTF. CDR3 DNA sequence: TGTGCCAGCAGTGAACACAGCGTCTATGGCTACACCTTC. Variable domain in full (rest from reference TRBV2 and TRBJ1-2): EPEVTQTPSHQVTQMGQEVILRCVPISNHLYFYWYRQILGQKVEFLVSFYNNEISEKSEIFDDQFSVERPDGSNFTLKIRSTKLEDSAMYFCASSEHSVYGYTFGSGTRLTVV.

V is TRBV24-1 and J is TRBJ2-2; a possible D gene is TRBD2 (6 bases). The germline gives CDR1 KGHDR, CDR2 SFDVKD. V was trimmed by 4 bases and J by 5 bases, leaving 19 bases between them. The CDR3 is made up of 17 amino acids. The CDR3 DNA is TGTGCCACCAGTGAAAACCAATACGCGGGGTTTACCGGGGAGCTGTTTTTT. Translated, it gives CATSENQYAGFTGELFF.

DNA of the CDR3: TGCGCCAGCAGCCAAGGACGGGAGAGACTCACAGATACGCAGTATTTT. Protein sequence: CASSQGRERLTDTQYF. V and J are TRBV4-1 and TRBJ2-3; D might be TRBD2 (6 bases). The germline V and J ends were trimmed by 1 base and 2 bases, with 13 bases remaining between them. Germline V lookup: CDR1 MGHRA, CDR2 YSYEKL. The CDR3 runs to 16 residues.

This chain connects TRBV5-6 to TRBJ2-1, with TRBD2 matching over 12 bases. There are 16 residues in the CDR3. The V gene end was trimmed by 7 bases and the J gene end by 9 bases; junction bases not matched to a gene: 14. Germline assignment: CDR1 SGHDT and CDR2 YYEEEE. The CDR3 DNA sequence: TGTGCCAGCGACCCGCGAGGACTAGCGGGACGGAGTGAGCAGTTCTTC. Amino acids: CASDPRGLAGRSEQFF.

This chain joins TRBV6-6 and TRBJ2-7; no reliable D call. Trimming removed 4 bases at V and 3 bases at J, with 19 bases between. Germline CDR1 is MNHNY and CDR2 is SVGAGI (reference sequence). CDR3 size: 16 residues. CDR3 DNA sequence: TGTGCCAGCAGTTCTCCCAACACTCCCAAGGGCTACGAGCAGTACTTC. Translating gives CASSSPNTPKGYEQYF.

This chain connects TRBV27 to TRBJ2-7, with 8 bases matching TRBD2. Germline V gene lookup returns CDR1 MNHEY and CDR2 SMNVEV (reference sequence). The V gene end was trimmed by 6 bases and the J gene end by 2 bases; junction bases not matched to a gene: 3. CDR3 size: 13 residues. CDR3 residues: CASRRAGAYEQYF. CDR3 sequence (DNA): TGTGCCAGCAGGAGAGCGGGGGCCTACGAGCAGTACTTC.

This chain links TRBV7-9 with TRBJ2-1, with TRBD2 matching over 11 bases. CDR1 SEHNR and CDR2 FQNEAQ come from the germline V gene (reference sequence). The CDR3 runs to 15 residues. Germline trimming cut 5 bases from V and 9 bases from J; bases unmatched to any gene: 9. The CDR3 coding sequence is TGTGCCAGCAGCCTGCGACTAGCGGGGTACGGTGAGCAGTTCTTC. Translated, it gives CASSLRLAGYGEQFF.

The genes are TRBV7-2 and TRBJ1-2; D might be TRBD1 (5 bases). There are 15 residues in the CDR3. Germline CDR1 SGHTA, CDR2 FQGNSA. The germline V and J ends were trimmed by 5 bases and 6 bases, with 19 bases remaining between them. The CDR3 DNA follows: TGTGCCAGCAGCCAGGGCCGGGGGAGGAGCGATGGCTACACCTTC. It translates to CASSQGRGRSDGYTF.

This clone was seen a handful of times. The rearrangement joins TRBV28 to TRBJ2-7; perhaps TRBD1 as D (6 bases). Trimming removed 5 bases at V and 0 bases at J, with 11 bases between. Germline assignment: CDR1 MDHEN and CDR2 SYDVKM. This CDR3 region has 14 residues. The CDR3 protein is CASSPTDSSYEQYF. Written as DNA, the CDR3 is TGTGCCAGCAGTCCTACGGACAGCTCCTACGAGCAGTACTTC.

This sequence joins TRBV7-3 and TRBJ2-1, with 9 bases lining up with TRBD2. The length of the CDR3 is 14 residues. Germline V gene data show CDR1 as SGHTA and CDR2 as FQGTGA. Trimming took 4 bases from V and 6 from J; bases not matched to a gene: 4. CDR3 in amino acids: CASSSSGKSNEQFF. The CDR3 DNA is TGTGCCAGCAGCTCTAGCGGGAAGAGCAATGAGCAGTTCTTC.

This chain connects TRBV19 to TRBJ1-2; D unresolved. The germline V gene has CDR1 LNHDA and CDR2 SQIVND (reference sequence). Trimming took off 6 bases at V and 8 bases at J, with 19 bases between the two ends. The length of the CDR3 is 14 residues. CDR3: CASSDLSRLGGYTF. Written as DNA, the CDR3 is TGTGCCAGTAGCGACCTTAGCCGGCTGGGGGGCTACACCTTC.

The CDR3 here is CASRDTSGSYEQYF. The CDR3 bases are TGTGCCAGCAGAGACACTAGCGGGAGTTACGAGCAGTACTTC. V usage is TRBV3-1 (or the pseudogene TRBV3-2) and J usage is TRBJ2-7; 11 nucleotides line up with TRBD2. Germline-derived CDR1 and CDR2 are LGHDT and YNNKEL (reference sequence). This CDR3 spans 14 amino acids. After removal of 6 bases from V and 4 bases from J, the junction contained 5 bases not matched to a gene.

This clone has just a few counts. The rearrangement uses TRBV5-1 and TRBJ1-1; D unresolved. The CDR3 extends over 13 amino acids. Trimming cost V 0 bases and J 1 base, with 4 bases left between them. CDR1 SGHRS and CDR2 YFSETQ come from the germline V gene. CDR3 nucleotide sequence: TGCGCCAGCAGCTTGGGAACGAACACTGAAGCTTTCTTT. This sequence encodes CASSLGTNTEAFF.

V gene TRBV5-1 combines with J gene TRBJ1-5, with D unclear. This CDR3 is 16 amino acids long. Germline CDR1 SGHRS, CDR2 YFSETQ. Trimming left V 0 bases short and J 2 bases short, with 12 bases between. This chain's CDR3 is CASSLGTGSGNQPQHF. DNA for the CDR3: TGCGCCAGCAGCTTGGGAACGGGTTCAGGCAATCAGCCCCAGCATTTT.

The chain carries TRBV5-5 and TRBJ1-2, with a weak D call TRBD1 (6 bases). V gave up 4 bases and J gave up 0 bases, with 13 bases separating them. From germline, CDR1 is SGHKS and CDR2 YYEKEE (reference sequence). CDR3 size: 15 residues. CDR3: CASSQGHNPNYGYTF. CDR3 DNA: TGTGCCAGCAGCCAGGGACACAACCCTAACTATGGCTACACCTTC.

This clone was seen only once. V and J are TRBV9 and TRBJ2-6; D remains unclear. Germline V lookup: CDR1 SGDLS, CDR2 YYNGEE. V lost 4 bases to trimming and J lost 1 base, with 6 bases between them. This CDR3 has 14 residues. CDR3 region: CASSIQSGANVLTF. In DNA form, the CDR3 reads TGTGCCAGCAGCATACAGTCTGGGGCCAACGTCCTGACTTTC.

The chain employs TRBV19 and TRBJ2-4; TRBD2 matches at 12 bases. This CDR3 spans 14 amino acids. Per germline, CDR1 LNHDA and CDR2 SQIVND (reference sequence). J was trimmed by 7 bases and V by 7 bases; bases with no gene match: 5. CDR3 sequence: CASKPLAGGNIQYF. The DNA for the CDR3 is TGTGCCAGTAAACCTCTAGCGGGAGGGAACATTCAGTACTTC.

The chain recombines TRBV5-1 with TRBJ1-1, with D possibly TRBD1 on 5 matching bases. V dropped 5 bases and J dropped 1 base, with 12 bases sitting between them. CDR3 length: 14 amino acids. From germline, CDR1 is SGHRS and CDR2 YFSETQ. Here the CDR3 reads CASRLDSPNTEAFF. The CDR3 DNA follows: TGCGCCAGCAGGCTAGACAGCCCGAACACTGAAGCTTTCTTT.

The rearrangement joins TRBV15 to TRBJ2-1, with 10 nucleotides matching TRBD1. CDR3 length: 19 residues. The V gene's germline CDR1 is LNHNV and CDR2 YYDKDF (reference sequence). V lost 0 bases, J lost 1 base, and 9 bases stayed unmatched. The CDR3 DNA is TGTGCCACCAGCAGAGACCTGGGACAGGGGATTCTTTCCTACAATGAGCAGTTCTTC. It yields the protein CATSRDLGQGILSYNEQFF.

This clone occurred a few times. This sequence joins TRBV28 and TRBJ1-1, with a possible D match to TRBD1 (6 bases). Germline V lookup: CDR1 MDHEN, CDR2 SYDVKM. Deletions cut 4 bases from V and 6 bases from J, with 15 bases between. The length of the CDR3 is 14 residues. DNA of the CDR3: TGTGCCAGCAGTTGGGACCCGGGGGGCCCTGAAGCTTTCTTT. Encoded protein: CASSWDPGGPEAFF.

The chain recombines TRBV2 with TRBJ1-1; TRBD1 matches 9 bases. V lost 8 bases and J lost 0; bases outside the gene matches: 19. Per the germline V gene, CDR1 is SNHLY and CDR2 is FYNNEI. The CDR3 sequence is 19 residues long. The CDR3 spells CASEIPGQGEGEMNTEAFF. The CDR3 region has the DNA TGTGCCAGCGAGATTCCGGGACAGGGTGAAGGGGAAATGAACACTGAAGCTTTCTTT.

This chain uses TRBV6-6 with TRBJ1-5, with a weak D call TRBD1 (5 bases). CDR3 length: 12 residues. V lost 6 bases and J 4 bases, leaving 7 bases between the germline ends. Germline CDR1 is MNHNY and CDR2 is SVGAGI (reference sequence). The CDR3 region has the DNA TGTGCCAGCAGGCAGGGAAATCAGCCCCAGCATTTT. Translating gives CASRQGNQPQHF.

This clone has just one count. V is TRBV6-5 and J is TRBJ2-7, with D unclear. The length of the CDR3 is 13 residues. With 7 bases removed from V and 5 bases from J, the gap between germline ends came to 15 bases. Germline loops: CDR1 MNHEY, CDR2 SVGAGI. This CDR3 is CASTLRTGHEQYF. The CDR3 region has the DNA TGTGCCAGCACCCTAAGGACCGGCCACGAGCAGTACTTC.

The J gene is TRBJ2-1, the V gene TRBV5-1; 7 positions match TRBD2. The length of the CDR3 is 13 residues. CDR1 and CDR2 from the germline V gene are SGHRS and YFSETQ. V gave up 4 bases and J gave up 5 bases; unmatched junction bases: 3. For the CDR3, the DNA is TGCGCCAGCAGCAGCCTAGCGGACAATGAGCAGTTCTTC. It is translated as CASSSLADNEQFF. The full variable domain, its missing parts supplied by reference TRBV5-1 and TRBJ2-1, is KAGVTQTPRYLIKTRGQQVTLSCSPISGHRSVSWYQQTPGQGLQFLFEYFSETQRNKGNFPGRFSGRQFSNSRSEMNVSTLELGDSALYLCASSSLADNEQFFGPGTRLTVL.

This CDR3 reads CASSLMGGPSGNTIYF. CDR3 bases: TGTGCCAGCAGTTTGATGGGGGGACCCTCTGGAAACACCATATATTTT. This sequence joins TRBV27 and TRBJ1-3; D possibly corresponds to TRBD1 (5 bases). The V gene's germline CDR1 is MNHEY and CDR2 SMNVEV (reference sequence). Trimming removed 3 bases at V and 0 bases at J, with 12 bases between. The CDR3 loop spans 16 amino acids.

The V gene is TRBV3-1 (or the pseudogene TRBV3-2), the J gene TRBJ1-3, with D unresolved. CDR1 LGHDT and CDR2 YNNKEL come from the germline V gene (reference sequence). V was cut by 3 bases and J by 0 bases, with 18 bases left in between. CDR3 size: 18 residues. The CDR3 here is CASSHPWRRPGSGNTIYF. CDR3 bases: TGTGCCAGCAGCCACCCGTGGAGGAGGCCTGGCTCTGGAAACACCATATATTTT.

This sequence joins TRBV18 and TRBJ2-1, with a weak D call TRBD1 (5 bases). Looked up from germline, CDR1 is KGHSH and CDR2 is LQKENI. CDR3 length equals 12 residues. Trimming cost V 5 bases and J 6 bases, with 8 bases left between them. The CDR3 sequence: CASSNRGNEQFF. CDR3 DNA sequence: TGTGCCAGCTCAAATAGGGGCAATGAGCAGTTCTTC. Supplemented by reference TRBV18 and TRBJ2-1, the full variable domain reads NAGVMQNPRHLVRRRGQEARLRCSPMKGHSHVYWYRQLPEEGLKFMVYLQKENIIDESGMPKERFSAEFPKEGPSILRIQQVVRGDSAAYFCASSNRGNEQFFGPGTRLTVL.

This clone was recorded a few times. V gene TRBV27 combines with J gene TRBJ2-7; possible D gene TRBD1, 5 bases. The V gene lost 5 bases and the J gene lost 1 base, with 15 bases spanning the gap. Germline V gene lookup returns CDR1 MNHEY and CDR2 SMNVEV (reference sequence). This CDR3 contains 15 residues. The CDR3 is CASSALATASYEQYF. The CDR3 DNA reads as TGTGCCAGCAGTGCACTCGCGACAGCGTCCTACGAGCAGTACTTC.

This chain links TRBV6-6 with TRBJ1-5; 10 nucleotides agree with TRBD1. The V segment lost 5 bases and the J segment 4 bases; nucleotides outside the gene matches: 5. The germline CDR1 and CDR2 sequences are MNHNY and SVGAGI (reference sequence). This CDR3 has 15 residues. CDR3 in amino acids: CASSTGQGRNQPQHF. DNA of the CDR3: TGTGCCAGCAGTACGGGACAGGGGAGGAATCAGCCCCAGCATTTT.

The chain combines TRBV6-2 or TRBV6-3 with TRBJ2-1; D remains ambiguous. V dropped 2 bases and J dropped 14 bases, with 13 bases sitting between them. This CDR3 spans 12 amino acids. Germline V CDR1 and CDR2: MNHEY, SVGEGT. This CDR3 reads CASSYGEAFEFF. The CDR3 nucleotides read TGTGCCAGCAGTTACGGAGAGGCATTTGAGTTCTTC.